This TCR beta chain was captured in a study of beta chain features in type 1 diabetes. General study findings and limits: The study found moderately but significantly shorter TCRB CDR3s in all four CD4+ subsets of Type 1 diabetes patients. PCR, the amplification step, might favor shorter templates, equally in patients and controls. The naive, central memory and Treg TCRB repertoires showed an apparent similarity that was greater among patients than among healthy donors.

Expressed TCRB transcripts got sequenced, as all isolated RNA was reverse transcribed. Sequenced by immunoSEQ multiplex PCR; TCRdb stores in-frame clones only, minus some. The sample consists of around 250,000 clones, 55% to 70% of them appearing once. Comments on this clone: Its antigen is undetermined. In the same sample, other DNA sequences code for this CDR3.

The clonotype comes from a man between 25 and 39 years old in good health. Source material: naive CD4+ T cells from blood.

CDR3 sequence reads: CAWSVNQNTEAFF. The CDR3 bases are TGTGCCTGGAGTGTAAACCAGAACACTGAAGCTTTCTTT. V usage is TRBV30 and J usage is TRBJ1-1, with D hard to call. V shed 0 bases and J shed 1 base, with 6 bases lying between them. Per germline, CDR1 GTSNPN and CDR2 SVGIG (reference sequence). The CDR3 loop spans 13 amino acids.